This TCR beta chain was documented in a study of Ad26.COV2.S vaccination and SARS-CoV-2 variants. V was pared by 4 bases and J by 4 bases, with 8 bases between. CDR1 is ENHRY and CDR2 is SYGVKD in the germline V gene. CDR3 length equals 14 residues. Assay used: immunoSEQ multiplex PCR; TCRdb lists only in-frame clones, some missing. The profile covers hundreds of thousands of clones, with around 92% appearing a single time and approximately 1.5% taken by the ten largest. Indicated treatment: 19 received Ad26.COV2.S at low or high dose, single or two shots; 5 received placebo; per-sample allocation not given. On day 63 after the first injection, vaccine and placebo recipients gave samples. The individual, an adult aged 18-55 years, was a donor in Boston.

This clonotype originated in a person between 18 and 65 years old who received the Ad26.COV2.S COVID-19 vaccine or a placebo. The specimen was peripheral blood, collected in a trial of Ad26.COV2.S vaccine versus placebo. The chain combines TRBV10-3 with TRBJ2-6; no definite D call. DNA of the CDR3: TGTGCCATCAGTGCTCTGGCCGGGGCCAACGTCCTGACTTTC. This codes for CAISALAGANVLTF.